This T cell receptor beta chain derives from a study of beta chain features in type 1 diabetes. Study-level results: The naive, central memory and Treg TCRB repertoires looked more alike in patients than they did in healthy donors.

The isolated RNA, all of it, was reverse transcribed, so expressed TCRB transcripts were what got sequenced. Clones were read by immunoSEQ multiplex PCR, and TCRdb kept only the in-frame ones, dropping some. The sample has about half a million clones, approximately 30% seen once. This clone turned up a few times. Its antigen is unknown. The CDR3 is 14 amino acids. This clonotype originated in a young man in good health. The source material was naive CD4+ T cells from blood. This sequence joins TRBV21-1 and TRBJ2-1; TRBD1 is taken as the D call from the table, unchecked against the DNA. TRBV21-1 is annotated as a pseudogene. The CDR3 DNA is TGTGCCAGCAGCAAAGGGGCCCAGCCCAATGAGCAGTTCTTC. Its protein product is CASSKGAQPNEQFF.